These T cell receptor beta chains were read from a single sample in a study of identical twins. Using its own MiXCR run on the 5' RACE reads, TCRdb lists one record per CDR3 protein. The table records more than 400,000 distinct CDR3 sequences, roughly 15% of them present only once. These data also formed part of another study, on yellow fever vaccine responses in identical twins.

Sample: CD4+ T cells sorted from blood. The origin of the receptors is a woman between 18 and 29 years old in good health. CDR3s include the opening cysteine and the closing phenylalanine or tryptophan. Fields, in order: CDR3 protein, CDR3 DNA, V gene, D gene, clone size, J gene. D genes are given only for firm matches. Size values are once, few and many counts, or a class for expanded clones, and some rows have none.

cdr3_aa: CASSRWTAGGDEQYF; cdr3_nt: TGTGCCAGCAGCAGATGGACCGCCGGGGGGGACGAGCAGTACTTC; v_call: TRBV12-3/TRBV12-4; d_call: TRBD2; clone_size: many; j_call: TRBJ2-7
cdr3_aa: CASSESPLGELFF; cdr3_nt: TGTGCCAGCAGTGAGAGCCCGTTGGGGGAGCTGTTTTTT; v_call: TRBV6-1; d_call: NA; clone_size: few; j_call: TRBJ2-2
cdr3_aa: CASPNPLSSYNEQFF; cdr3_nt: TGTGCCAGCCCGAACCCGTTAAGCTCCTACAATGAGCAGTTCTTC; v_call: TRBV28; d_call: NA; clone_size: few; j_call: TRBJ2-1
cdr3_aa: CAITGDMNTEAFF; cdr3_nt: TGTGCCATCACGGGGGACATGAACACTGAAGCTTTCTTT; v_call: TRBV10-3; d_call: NA; clone_size: few; j_call: TRBJ1-1
cdr3_aa: CSVETRQGTTDTQYF; cdr3_nt: TGCAGCGTTGAGACGCGACAGGGGACCACAGATACGCAGTATTTT; v_call: TRBV29-1; d_call: TRBD1; clone_size: few; j_call: TRBJ2-3
cdr3_aa: CASSSGQGRQPQHF; cdr3_nt: TGTGCCAGCAGTTCGGGACAGGGTCGACAGCCCCAGCATTTT; v_call: TRBV12-3/TRBV12-4; d_call: TRBD1; clone_size: many; j_call: TRBJ1-5
cdr3_aa: CASSQDKSSYNEQFF; cdr3_nt: TGTGCCAGCAGCCAGGACAAGAGCTCCTACAATGAGCAGTTCTTC; v_call: TRBV27; d_call: NA; clone_size: NA; j_call: TRBJ2-1
cdr3_aa: CASSHWGDSFQGQFF; cdr3_nt: TGTGCCAGCAGTCACTGGGGGGACAGTTTCCAGGGGCAGTTCTTC; v_call: TRBV12-3/TRBV12-4; d_call: NA; clone_size: few; j_call: TRBJ2-1
cdr3_aa: CASSFQGASADTQYF; cdr3_nt: TGTGCCAGCAGCTTCCAGGGGGCGAGCGCAGATACGCAGTATTTT; v_call: TRBV7-9; d_call: TRBD1; clone_size: few; j_call: TRBJ2-3
cdr3_aa: CASRRGTGTSGRAISDTQYF; cdr3_nt: TGTGCCAGCAGAAGAGGGACAGGGACTAGCGGGAGGGCCATCTCAGATACGCAGTATTTT; v_call: TRBV6-2/TRBV6-3; d_call: TRBD2; clone_size: few; j_call: TRBJ2-3
cdr3_aa: CASSLGGQGGATGELFF; cdr3_nt: TGCGCCAGCAGCTTGGGAGGACAGGGGGGCGCCACCGGGGAGCTGTTTTTT; v_call: TRBV5-1; d_call: TRBD1; clone_size: few; j_call: TRBJ2-2
cdr3_aa: CSAETSGKNTGELFF; cdr3_nt: TGCAGTGCTGAGACTAGCGGGAAGAACACCGGGGAGCTGTTTTTT; v_call: TRBV20-1; d_call: TRBD2; clone_size: NA; j_call: TRBJ2-2
cdr3_aa: CASSFGPGTGDDNEQFF; cdr3_nt: TGTGCCAGCAGTTTTGGGCCCGGGACAGGGGACGACAATGAGCAGTTCTTC; v_call: TRBV12-3/TRBV12-4; d_call: TRBD1; clone_size: NA; j_call: TRBJ2-1
cdr3_aa: CASSRIERAAYEQYF; cdr3_nt: TGTGCCAGCAGCAGGATTGAGCGGGCAGCCTACGAGCAGTACTTC; v_call: TRBV21-1; d_call: NA; clone_size: NA; j_call: TRBJ2-7
cdr3_aa: CSVVAGVHSYNEQFF; cdr3_nt: TGCAGCGTCGTAGCGGGGGTTCACTCCTACAATGAGCAGTTCTTC; v_call: TRBV29-1; d_call: TRBD2; clone_size: NA; j_call: TRBJ2-1
cdr3_aa: CASSYGTGEDYGYTF; cdr3_nt: TGTGCCAGCAGCTACGGGACAGGGGAGGACTATGGCTACACCTTC; v_call: TRBV5-5; d_call: TRBD1; clone_size: NA; j_call: TRBJ1-2
cdr3_aa: CASGANPGTEAFF; cdr3_nt: TGTGCCAGCGGGGCCAATCCCGGAACTGAAGCTTTCTTT; v_call: TRBV28; d_call: NA; clone_size: NA; j_call: TRBJ1-1
cdr3_aa: CASSDPGTADRPQHF; cdr3_nt: TGTGCCAGCAGTGACCCAGGGACCGCTGATCGGCCCCAGCATTTT; v_call: TRBV28; d_call: NA; clone_size: few; j_call: TRBJ1-5
cdr3_aa: CSVEPTGPTNGYTF; cdr3_nt: TGCAGCGTCGAGCCGACAGGGCCGACGAATGGCTACACCTTC; v_call: TRBV29-1; d_call: TRBD1; clone_size: few; j_call: TRBJ1-2
cdr3_aa: CASSDGGYEQYF; cdr3_nt: TGCGCCAGCAGTGATGGAGGGTACGAGCAGTACTTC; v_call: TRBV10-1; d_call: NA; clone_size: NA; j_call: TRBJ2-7
cdr3_aa: CSAKGPINQPQHF; cdr3_nt: TGCAGTGCTAAGGGACCGATCAATCAGCCCCAGCATTTT; v_call: TRBV20-1; d_call: NA; clone_size: few; j_call: TRBJ1-5
cdr3_aa: CSATPGQVSNQPQHF; cdr3_nt: TGCAGTGCTACCCCAGGGCAGGTTAGCAATCAGCCCCAGCATTTT; v_call: TRBV20-1; d_call: NA; clone_size: few; j_call: TRBJ1-5
cdr3_aa: CASSTQADTQYF; cdr3_nt: TGTGCCAGCAGTACACAGGCAGATACGCAGTATTTT; v_call: TRBV6-5; d_call: NA; clone_size: once; j_call: TRBJ2-3
cdr3_aa: CASNERAGGIRHEQFF; cdr3_nt: TGTGCCAGCAATGAAAGAGCGGGAGGGATACGGCATGAGCAGTTCTTC; v_call: TRBV12-3/TRBV12-4; d_call: TRBD2; clone_size: NA; j_call: TRBJ2-1
cdr3_aa: CASSIRSRRTDTQYF; cdr3_nt: TGTGCCAGTAGTATTAGGTCGCGTCGTACAGATACGCAGTATTTT; v_call: TRBV19; d_call: NA; clone_size: few; j_call: TRBJ2-3
cdr3_aa: CAASRGSANYGYTF; cdr3_nt: TGTGCCGCCAGCAGAGGCTCTGCTAACTATGGCTACACCTTC; v_call: TRBV6-1; d_call: NA; clone_size: NA; j_call: TRBJ1-2
cdr3_aa: CASSRGSGGANVLTF; cdr3_nt: TGTGCCAGCAGTCGCGGGTCTGGTGGGGCCAACGTCCTGACTTTC; v_call: TRBV12-3/TRBV12-4; d_call: NA; clone_size: few; j_call: TRBJ2-6
cdr3_aa: CAISGSRDRVEQFF; cdr3_nt: TGTGCCATCAGTGGTTCTAGGGATCGGGTTGAGCAGTTCTTC; v_call: TRBV10-3; d_call: NA; clone_size: few; j_call: TRBJ2-1
cdr3_aa: CASSLTAKTEAFF; cdr3_nt: TGTGCCAGCAGCTTAACAGCGAAAACTGAAGCTTTCTTT; v_call: TRBV7-9; d_call: NA; clone_size: NA; j_call: TRBJ1-1
cdr3_aa: CASSLRLGTDTQYF; cdr3_nt: TGTGCCAGCAGCCTCCGACTGGGCACAGATACGCAGTATTTT; v_call: TRBV14; d_call: NA; clone_size: many; j_call: TRBJ2-3
cdr3_aa: CASSGRGLGTEAFF; cdr3_nt: TGTGCCAGCAGTGGGAGGGGGCTCGGGACTGAAGCTTTCTTT; v_call: TRBV11-1; d_call: TRBD1; clone_size: few; j_call: TRBJ1-1
cdr3_aa: CATSEQTPSGANVLTF; cdr3_nt: TGTGCCACCAGTGAACAGACTCCTTCTGGGGCCAACGTCCTGACTTTC; v_call: TRBV24-1; d_call: NA; clone_size: NA; j_call: TRBJ2-6
cdr3_aa: CSVEVSPGGETQYF; cdr3_nt: TGCAGCGTTGAAGTGTCCCCCGGCGGTGAGACCCAGTACTTC; v_call: TRBV29-1; d_call: NA; clone_size: many; j_call: TRBJ2-5
cdr3_aa: CASSPSGGVGNEQFF; cdr3_nt: TGTGCCAGCAGTCCCTCGGGGGGGGTAGGCAATGAGCAGTTCTTC; v_call: TRBV6-5; d_call: TRBD2; clone_size: NA; j_call: TRBJ2-1
cdr3_aa: CASSYTSSGTRDIQYF; cdr3_nt: TGTGCCAGCAGTTACACCTCGAGCGGTACACGGGACATTCAGTACTTC; v_call: TRBV6-2/TRBV6-3; d_call: NA; clone_size: NA; j_call: TRBJ2-4
cdr3_aa: CASSLTGGGDGYTF; cdr3_nt: TGCGCCAGCAGCTTAACAGGGGGCGGCGATGGCTACACCTTC; v_call: TRBV5-1; d_call: TRBD1; clone_size: NA; j_call: TRBJ1-2
cdr3_aa: CASSRGTGPSTDTQYF; cdr3_nt: TGCGCCAGCAGCCGAGGGACAGGGCCTAGCACAGATACGCAGTATTTT; v_call: TRBV5-1; d_call: TRBD1; clone_size: NA; j_call: TRBJ2-3
cdr3_aa: CSARTAYEQYF; cdr3_nt: TGCAGTGCTAGAACCGCCTACGAGCAGTACTTC; v_call: TRBV20-1; d_call: NA; clone_size: NA; j_call: TRBJ2-7
cdr3_aa: CASRAGPSTDTQYF; cdr3_nt: TGCGCCAGCAGGGCGGGACCGAGCACAGATACGCAGTATTTT; v_call: TRBV5-1; d_call: NA; clone_size: many; j_call: TRBJ2-3
cdr3_aa: CATSTKRTGNYEQYF; cdr3_nt: TGTGCCACCAGCACCAAACGGACTGGAAACTACGAGCAGTACTTC; v_call: TRBV15; d_call: NA; clone_size: NA; j_call: TRBJ2-7
cdr3_aa: CASRSGQGAGKTEAFF; cdr3_nt: TGTGCCAGCAGGAGCGGGCAGGGGGCCGGCAAGACTGAAGCTTTCTTT; v_call: TRBV12-3/TRBV12-4; d_call: TRBD1; clone_size: many; j_call: TRBJ1-1
cdr3_aa: CSVSRFTEAFF; cdr3_nt: TGCAGCGTTTCGAGATTCACTGAAGCTTTCTTT; v_call: TRBV29-1; d_call: NA; clone_size: few; j_call: TRBJ1-1
cdr3_aa: CASSPTHFMNTEAFF; cdr3_nt: TGTGCCAGCAGCCCTACACACTTTATGAACACTGAAGCTTTCTTT; v_call: TRBV7-9; d_call: NA; clone_size: NA; j_call: TRBJ1-1
cdr3_aa: CASSATPEGRETQYF; cdr3_nt: TGTGCCAGCAGCGCGACACCAGAGGGAAGGGAGACCCAGTACTTC; v_call: TRBV5-6; d_call: NA; clone_size: NA; j_call: TRBJ2-5
cdr3_aa: CASKQTSGRYEQYF; cdr3_nt: TGTGCCAGTAAACAGACTAGCGGTAGATACGAGCAGTACTTC; v_call: TRBV19; d_call: TRBD2; clone_size: few; j_call: TRBJ2-7
cdr3_aa: CASSLEREVRGGTDTQYF; cdr3_nt: TGCGCCAGCAGCTTGGAGAGGGAGGTGAGAGGGGGCACAGATACGCAGTATTTT; v_call: TRBV5-1; d_call: NA; clone_size: few; j_call: TRBJ2-3
cdr3_aa: CASSDRSREKEKLFF; cdr3_nt: TGTGCCAGCTCGGACCGGAGTAGGGAAAAGGAAAAACTGTTTTTT; v_call: TRBV18; d_call: NA; clone_size: few; j_call: TRBJ1-4
cdr3_aa: CASSFLDRDYNEQFF; cdr3_nt: TGTGCCAGCAGCTTTTTGGACAGGGACTACAATGAGCAGTTCTTC; v_call: TRBV5-5; d_call: TRBD1; clone_size: NA; j_call: TRBJ2-1
cdr3_aa: CATGGDPGNTIYF; cdr3_nt: TGTGCCACCGGGGGGGACCCTGGAAACACCATATATTTT; v_call: TRBV6-1; d_call: NA; clone_size: few; j_call: TRBJ1-3
cdr3_aa: CASRGGSYEQYF; cdr3_nt: TGTGCCAGCCGGGGGGGTTCCTACGAGCAGTACTTC; v_call: TRBV28; d_call: TRBD2; clone_size: few; j_call: TRBJ2-7
cdr3_aa: CASSYGRRVGEQFF; cdr3_nt: TGTGCCAGCAGTTACGGTAGGAGGGTTGGCGAGCAGTTCTTC; v_call: TRBV6-5; d_call: NA; clone_size: NA; j_call: TRBJ2-1
cdr3_aa: CASRGQIGTEAFF; cdr3_nt: TGTGCCAGCAGGGGACAGATCGGAACTGAAGCTTTCTTT; v_call: TRBV6-6; d_call: TRBD1; clone_size: few; j_call: TRBJ1-1
cdr3_aa: CASSVPVAGGEETQYF; cdr3_nt: TGTGCCAGCAGTGTCCCCGTGGCGGGGGGGGAAGAGACCCAGTACTTC; v_call: TRBV2; d_call: TRBD2; clone_size: NA; j_call: TRBJ2-5
cdr3_aa: CASSVPEVLGDEQFF; cdr3_nt: TGTGCCAGCAGCGTTCCCGAAGTCTTGGGCGATGAGCAGTTCTTC; v_call: TRBV7-8; d_call: NA; clone_size: few; j_call: TRBJ2-1